This T cell receptor (beta chain) was profiled in a study of patients and donors after allogeneic stem cell transplantation. TCRdb independently ran MiXCR on the RT-PCR reads; one entry per CDR3 protein. In the table there are over 350,000 distinct CDR3 sequences, roughly 17% of which are singletons. CDR3 length equals 16 residues. Looked up from germline, CDR1 is SGHNT and CDR2 is YYREEE (reference sequence). The germline V and J ends were trimmed by 2 bases and 2 bases, with 16 bases remaining between them. J is TRBJ2-5 and V is TRBV5-4; D unclear. The clonotype comes from a human donor who was either an allogeneic HSCT recipient or a stem cell or donor lymphocyte infusion donor (not recorded which). It is not recorded whose cells these are; they may come from a transplant donor. Material: blood, either unsorted or a sorted T cell fraction (not recorded which). Here the CDR3 reads CASSFGLMAVQETQYF. Here the CDR3 DNA reads TGTGCCAGCAGCTTTGGTCTTATGGCAGTTCAAGAGACCCAGTACTTC.